A selection of T cell receptor beta chains follows, all from one sample in a study of CD8 T cells in Susac syndrome. TCRdb itself ran the immunoSEQ multiplex PCR reads through MiXCR, one entry per CDR3 protein. The profile shows about 240,000 distinct CDR3 sequences, roughly 95% of them singletons. The sequenced sample consisted of CD4+ T cells from PBMCs. These receptors all come from a human donor with Susac syndrome. Both conserved end residues are part of each CDR3. The order of the fields is D gene, V gene, J gene, clone size, CDR3 protein, CDR3 DNA. D genes are given only for firm matches. Expanded clones get a size class; other rows say once, few or many, or leave the size out.

d_call: NA; v_call: TRBV20-1; j_call: TRBJ2-5; clone_size: NA; cdr3_aa: CSASRPIQETQYF; cdr3_nt: TGCAGTGCCTCCCGCCCCATCCAAGAGACCCAGTACTTC
d_call: NA; v_call: TRBV7-6; j_call: TRBJ2-6; clone_size: NA; cdr3_aa: CASSPRVTGANVLTF; cdr3_nt: TGTGCCAGCAGCCCCAGGGTAACTGGGGCCAACGTCCTGACTTTC
d_call: TRBD1; v_call: TRBV3-1; j_call: TRBJ1-4; clone_size: NA; cdr3_aa: CASSYLGQGYEKLFF; cdr3_nt: TGTGCCAGCAGTTATCTGGGACAGGGATATGAAAAACTGTTTTTT
d_call: TRBD2; v_call: TRBV28; j_call: TRBJ2-3; clone_size: once; cdr3_aa: CASSIAGGYDTQYF; cdr3_nt: TGTGCCAGCAGCATAGCGGGAGGATATGATACGCAGTATTTT
d_call: NA; v_call: TRBV20-1; j_call: TRBJ1-5; clone_size: NA; cdr3_aa: CSARKEGSNQPQHF; cdr3_nt: TGCAGTGCTAGAAAGGAGGGCAGCAATCAGCCCCAGCATTTT
d_call: NA; v_call: TRBV2; j_call: TRBJ2-5; clone_size: NA; cdr3_aa: CASGRDQPQETQYF; cdr3_nt: TGTGCCAGTGGCAGGGACCAGCCTCAAGAGACCCAGTACTTC
d_call: NA; v_call: TRBV7-3; j_call: TRBJ2-7; clone_size: NA; cdr3_aa: CASSRTGTTIDEQYF; cdr3_nt: TGTGCCAGCAGTAGAACCGGGACAACTATCGACGAGCAGTACTTC
d_call: TRBD1; v_call: TRBV7-7; j_call: TRBJ2-5; clone_size: NA; cdr3_aa: CASSSRAGGVGTQYF; cdr3_nt: TGTGCTAGCAGCTCTAGAGCAGGGGGCGTGGGGACCCAGTACTTC
d_call: TRBD1; v_call: TRBV7-2; j_call: TRBJ1-5; clone_size: NA; cdr3_aa: CASSSTRGSNQPQHF; cdr3_nt: TGTGCCAGCAGCTCGACCAGGGGGAGCAATCAGCCCCAGCATTTT
d_call: NA; v_call: TRBV29-1; j_call: TRBJ2-2; clone_size: NA; cdr3_aa: CSVAGRNTGELFF; cdr3_nt: TGCAGCGTTGCGGGACGGAACACCGGGGAGCTGTTTTTT
d_call: NA; v_call: TRBV19; j_call: TRBJ1-5; clone_size: NA; cdr3_aa: CASSYDGSNQPQHF; cdr3_nt: TGTGCCAGTAGTTACGACGGAAGCAATCAGCCCCAGCATTTT
d_call: NA; v_call: TRBV5-4; j_call: TRBJ1-1; clone_size: NA; cdr3_aa: CASSAKKGSGRGDTEAFF; cdr3_nt: TGTGCCAGCAGCGCAAAGAAGGGGAGCGGGCGGGGGGACACTGAAGCTTTCTTT
d_call: NA; v_call: TRBV20-1; j_call: TRBJ1-1; clone_size: NA; cdr3_aa: CSAGAPGGGDTEAFF; cdr3_nt: TGCAGTGCTGGGGCGCCCGGGGGTGGGGACACTGAAGCTTTCTTT
d_call: NA; v_call: TRBV30; j_call: TRBJ1-2; clone_size: NA; cdr3_aa: CAWGATVGYTF; cdr3_nt: TGTGCCTGGGGGGCGACAGTTGGCTACACCTTC
d_call: NA; v_call: TRBV5-6; j_call: TRBJ2-6; clone_size: NA; cdr3_aa: CASSLLQGGTTGANVLTF; cdr3_nt: TGTGCCAGCAGCTTGTTACAGGGGGGGACGACTGGGGCCAACGTCCTGACTTTC
d_call: NA; v_call: TRBV9; j_call: TRBJ1-3; clone_size: NA; cdr3_aa: CASRSGARTGNTIYF; cdr3_nt: TGTGCCAGCCGCTCAGGGGCCAGGACGGGAAACACCATATATTTT
d_call: NA; v_call: TRBV20-1; j_call: TRBJ1-1; clone_size: NA; cdr3_aa: CSAGGGMNTEAFF; cdr3_nt: TGCAGTGCAGGAGGGGGTATGAACACTGAAGCTTTCTTT
d_call: NA; v_call: TRBV6-6; j_call: TRBJ2-7; clone_size: NA; cdr3_aa: CASGPGSYEQYF; cdr3_nt: TGTGCCAGCGGACCCGGGTCCTACGAGCAGTACTTC
d_call: NA; v_call: TRBV12-3/TRBV12-4; j_call: TRBJ1-1; clone_size: NA; cdr3_aa: CASSLDSDTEAFF; cdr3_nt: TGTGCCAGCAGTTTAGACAGTGACACTGAAGCTTTCTTT
d_call: NA; v_call: TRBV7-9; j_call: TRBJ2-7; clone_size: NA; cdr3_aa: CASNPSSYEQYF; cdr3_nt: TGTGCCAGCAACCCGTCATCCTACGAGCAGTACTTC
d_call: NA; v_call: TRBV14; j_call: TRBJ2-5; clone_size: NA; cdr3_aa: CASSHRTYQETQYF; cdr3_nt: TGTGCCAGCAGCCATCGAACTTATCAAGAGACTCAGTACTTC
d_call: NA; v_call: TRBV15; j_call: TRBJ2-1; clone_size: NA; cdr3_aa: CATSRVYNEQFF; cdr3_nt: TGTGCCACCAGCAGAGTCTACAATGAGCAGTTCTTC
d_call: TRBD1; v_call: TRBV28; j_call: TRBJ1-2; clone_size: NA; cdr3_aa: CASDRDRGYGSGYTF; cdr3_nt: TGTGCCAGCGACCGGGACAGGGGGTATGGAAGTGGCTACACCTTC
d_call: TRBD2; v_call: TRBV20-1; j_call: TRBJ2-3; clone_size: NA; cdr3_aa: CSAEEREEGTDTQYF; cdr3_nt: TGCAGTGCTGAAGAGCGGGAGGAGGGCACAGATACGCAGTATTTT
d_call: NA; v_call: TRBV19; j_call: TRBJ2-3; clone_size: NA; cdr3_aa: CGERSGPIGTQYF; cdr3_nt: TGTGGAGAGAGAAGCGGCCCTATTGGTACGCAGTATTTT
d_call: TRBD2; v_call: TRBV9; j_call: TRBJ2-7; clone_size: NA; cdr3_aa: CASSVTSGSGYEQYF; cdr3_nt: TGTGCCAGCAGCGTGACTAGCGGGAGTGGATACGAGCAGTACTTC
d_call: NA; v_call: TRBV28; j_call: TRBJ2-1; clone_size: few; cdr3_aa: CASGDNEQFF; cdr3_nt: TGTGCCAGCGGTGACAATGAGCAGTTCTTC
d_call: NA; v_call: TRBV12-3/TRBV12-4; j_call: TRBJ2-7; clone_size: NA; cdr3_aa: CASSPRPIPRQYF; cdr3_nt: TGTGCCAGCAGTCCGCGGCCTATCCCCAGGCAGTACTTC